This is a list of T cell receptor beta chains from one sample in a study of graft-versus-host responses after intestinal transplantation. The assay was immunoSEQ multiplex PCR, and TCRdb's table has in-frame clones only and misses some. The sample contains around 54,000 clones, 91% of which appear only once. Sample: PBMCs, taken around 95 weeks after intestinal transplant. These receptors originate from a human patient who received an intestinal transplant, so some T cells may come from the graft donor. The CDR3 runs from the conserved cysteine through the conserved F or W. The order of the fields is CDR3 DNA, CDR3 protein, D gene, clone size, V gene, J gene. A D gene is named only where the DNA matches it firmly. Expanded clones get a size class; other rows say once, few or many, or leave the size out.

CDR3nt: TGTGCCAGCAGCCTAAAAAGGCAGGGGGCGAGGGAAAAACTGTTTTTT
CDR3aa: CASSLKRQGAREKLFF
d_gene: TRBD1
abundance: NA
v_gene: TRBV5-6
j_gene: TRBJ1-4

CDR3nt: TGTGCCAGCAGTGAGGAAGCGGGGGGTATAGATACGCAGTATTTT
CDR3aa: CASSEEAGGIDTQYF
d_gene: TRBD2
abundance: NA
v_gene: TRBV6-1
j_gene: TRBJ2-3

CDR3nt: TGCGCCAGCAGCCAAGACAGAACCTCTGGAAACACCATATATTTT
CDR3aa: CASSQDRTSGNTIYF
d_gene: NA
abundance: once
v_gene: TRBV4-1
j_gene: TRBJ1-3

CDR3nt: TGTGCCAGTAGTATCGGGCAGTTGAATGAAAAACTGTTTTTT
CDR3aa: CASSIGQLNEKLFF
d_gene: NA
abundance: NA
v_gene: TRBV19
j_gene: TRBJ1-4

CDR3nt: TGTGCCAGCTCACAAGTAACCAGGGGCTTCTCTGGAAACACCATATATTTT
CDR3aa: CASSQVTRGFSGNTIYF
d_gene: NA
abundance: NA
v_gene: TRBV18
j_gene: TRBJ1-3

CDR3nt: TGCAGCGCCGAAGACCGGGACAGGGGACTCAACTATGGCTACACCTTC
CDR3aa: CSAEDRDRGLNYGYTF
d_gene: TRBD1
abundance: once
v_gene: TRBV29-1
j_gene: TRBJ1-2

CDR3nt: TGTGCCAGTAGTCCGGGGCGGGGGAGCACAGATACGCAGTATTTT
CDR3aa: CASSPGRGSTDTQYF
d_gene: TRBD2
abundance: NA
v_gene: TRBV19
j_gene: TRBJ2-3

CDR3nt: TGTGCCAGTAGTCTCCCCCTACTGACCTATGGCTACACCTTC
CDR3aa: CASSLPLLTYGYTF
d_gene: NA
abundance: NA
v_gene: TRBV19
j_gene: TRBJ1-2

CDR3nt: TGCGCCAGCAGTGAGACCCCAGGGTACGAGCAGTACTTC
CDR3aa: CASSETPGYEQYF
d_gene: NA
abundance: few
v_gene: TRBV10-1
j_gene: TRBJ2-7

CDR3nt: TGTGCCAGCAGTCCCCGGGCGTCGGACAGAAGGCTTAGCAATCAGCCCCAGCATTTT
CDR3aa: CASSPRASDRRLSNQPQHF
d_gene: NA
abundance: NA
v_gene: TRBV27
j_gene: TRBJ1-5

CDR3nt: TGTGCCAGTAGTATCTCGGATAGCTCCTACGAGCAGTACTTC
CDR3aa: CASSISDSSYEQYF
d_gene: NA
abundance: NA
v_gene: TRBV19
j_gene: TRBJ2-7

CDR3nt: TGTGCCAGCAGTTTAAGGGCAGGAAATTCACCCCTCCACTTT
CDR3aa: CASSLRAGNSPLHF
d_gene: NA
abundance: NA
v_gene: TRBV27
j_gene: TRBJ1-6

CDR3nt: TGTGCCAGTAGTATAGAGGAGGGGTCCCCCTACGAGCAGTACTTC
CDR3aa: CASSIEEGSPYEQYF
d_gene: NA
abundance: NA
v_gene: TRBV19
j_gene: TRBJ2-7

CDR3nt: TGTGCCAGTAGTATAGAAAAGGGAACCGGGGCCAACGTCCTGACTTTC
CDR3aa: CASSIEKGTGANVLTF
d_gene: NA
abundance: NA
v_gene: TRBV19
j_gene: TRBJ2-6